The source of this T cell receptor beta chain is a study of T cell clonotyping in hematopoietic cell transplantation. Study as a whole: Pretransplant recipient samples were taken after cytoreduction. Study-wide points: Pathologically expanded recipient clonotypes increased progressively from day 30 to day 180 as diversity fell. Graft donor and pretransplant recipient Inverse Simpson Index values predicted broader posttransplant TCR diversity. Few recipient clonotypes overlapped donors; over 95% were de novo at given depth.

The table lists this clone with a count of one. Its antigen is unknown. Specified time point: recipient sample about 28 days before transplant, after cytoreduction. TCRdb's copy holds only in-frame clones and misses some; the assay was immunoSEQ multiplex PCR. The sample yields tens of thousands of clones, about four fifths seen once. From germline, CDR1 is LNHDA and CDR2 SQIVND (reference sequence). V gave up 5 bases and J gave up 4 bases, with 15 bases separating them. This CDR3 is 14 amino acids long. This material consisted of peripheral blood mononuclear cells, taken before stem cell transplant. V and J are TRBV19 and TRBJ2-7; the D gene is possibly TRBD1 (6 bases). The clonotype was recovered from a man aged 60-69 years with myelodysplastic syndrome. Some clones in this sample may be carry-over from other donors' samples. Here the CDR3 reads CASSDFGTQYEQYF. The CDR3 DNA is TGTGCCAGTAGTGATTTCGGGACACAATACGAGCAGTACTTC.